A single sample gave rise to the 3 T cell receptor beta chains below, sequenced in a study of blood T cell repertoires in COVID-19 (dated by TCRdb to 2020 to 2021). The library was built by means of the immunoSEQ multiplex PCR assay. TCRdb carries this immuneACCESS record with in-frame sequences only. Its versions omit some clonotypes, under half of them owing to an unresolved V gene in the studies checked, with the rest unexplained. The sample table holds around 150,000 clones, of which about 78% were seen once. The top ten clones comprise approximately 11% of the sample. The sample consisted of peripheral blood. The receptors originated from a man aged 55-75 years who had recovered from COVID-19.

The chain joins TRBV28 to TRBJ1-2; 12 nucleotides agree with TRBD1. Germline V gene data show CDR1 as MDHEN and CDR2 as SYDVKM. There are 17 residues in the CDR3. The V gene end was trimmed by 2 bases and the J gene end by 0 bases; junction bases not matched to a gene: 4. In nucleotides, the CDR3 is TGTGCCAGCAGTTTACCGGGACAGGGGGCATCTAACTATGGCTACACCTTC. It is translated as CASSLPGQGASNYGYTF.

The rearrangement links TRBV21-1 to TRBJ2-4; the table's D call of TRBD2 was not tested on the DNA. TRBV21-1 is noted as a pseudogene. CDR3 length: 13 amino acids. The CDR3 spells CAITHKTKNIQYF. The CDR3 bases are TGTGCCATCACCCACAAGACTAAAAACATTCAGTACTTC.

The chain combines TRBV27 with TRBJ1-5; maybe TRBD1 (6 bases). V lost 5 bases and J 1 base, leaving 15 bases between the germline ends. CDR3 length: 16 amino acids. CDR1 is MNHEY, CDR2 SMNVEV, per germline (reference sequence). The CDR3 protein is CASSGSGGPSNQPQHF. Here the CDR3 DNA reads TGTGCCAGCAGTGGGAGTGGGGGCCCAAGCAATCAGCCCCAGCATTTT.